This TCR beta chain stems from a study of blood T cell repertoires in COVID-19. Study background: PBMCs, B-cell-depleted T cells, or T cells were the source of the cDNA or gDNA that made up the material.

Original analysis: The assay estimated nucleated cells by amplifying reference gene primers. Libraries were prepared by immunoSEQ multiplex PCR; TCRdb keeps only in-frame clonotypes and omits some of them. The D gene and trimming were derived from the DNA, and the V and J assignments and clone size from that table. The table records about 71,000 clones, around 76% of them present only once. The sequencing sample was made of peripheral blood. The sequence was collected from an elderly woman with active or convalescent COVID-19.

The CDR3: CASSPLGGSEQYF. In nucleotides, the CDR3 is TGTGCCAGCAGTCCCCTGGGTGGGAGCGAGCAGTACTTC. The chain recombines TRBV6-5 with TRBJ2-7; weak D call: TRBD2 (5 bases). Germline loops: CDR1 MNHEY, CDR2 SVGAGI. CDR3 length: 13 residues. V lost 5 bases and J 6 bases, leaving 14 bases between the germline ends.